One and the same sample provided the 16 T cell receptor beta chains below, sequenced in a study of T cell responses to AZD1222 COVID-19 vaccine. Clones were sequenced by immunoSEQ multiplex PCR, and TCRdb holds only the in-frame ones, with some missing. The sample includes some 67,000 clones, about four fifths of them seen just once. Source: peripheral blood, taken 28 days after the second AZD1222 dose. These receptors came from an adult who received the AZD1222 COVID-19 vaccine.

The rearrangement uses TRBV5-1 and TRBJ2-5; D perhaps matches TRBD2 (5 bases). The CDR3 has 14 amino acids. Germline-derived CDR1 and CDR2 are SGHRS and YFSETQ. With 5 bases removed from V and 5 bases from J, the gap between germline ends came to 16 bases. The CDR3: CASRVGERIETQYF. The CDR3 DNA follows: TGCGCCAGCAGGGTAGGTGAGCGGATTGAGACCCAGTACTTC.

This chain uses TRBV2 with TRBJ1-5, with a tentative D call TRBD1 (6 bases). This CDR3 region has 13 residues. In germline, CDR1 is SNHLY, CDR2 FYNNEI. Trimming shortened V by 6 bases and J by 4 bases, and 10 bases separated the two germline ends. CDR3 coding DNA: TGTGCCAGCAGGAGCACAGGGAATCAGCCCCAGCATTTT. It specifies CASRSTGNQPQHF.

V is TRBV4-2 and J is TRBJ2-7; TRBD2 aligns across 14 bases. Unmatched junction bases numbered 1, after V lost 0 bases and J lost 3 bases. The CDR3 contains 16 residues. Per germline, CDR1 LGHNA and CDR2 YNFKEQ. The CDR3 reads CASSQDGLAGGYEQYF. The DNA for the CDR3 is TGTGCCAGCAGCCAAGATGGACTAGCGGGGGGCTACGAGCAGTACTTC.

The sample holds a few counts of this clone. J is TRBJ2-7 and V is TRBV6-5; D not certain. The V gene's germline CDR1 is MNHEY and CDR2 SVGAGI. The CDR3 contains 14 residues. V lost 2 bases, J lost 4 bases, and 12 bases lay in between. The CDR3 bases are TGTGCCAGCAGTTACAATGAGGTGGGGTACGAGCAGTACTTC. Its translation: CASSYNEVGYEQYF.

The V and J genes are TRBV7-9 and TRBJ1-5, with D tentatively TRBD1 (5 bases). The V end was cut by 1 base, the J end by 2 bases, with 9 bases between. Germline CDR1 and CDR2: SEHNR and FQNEAQ (reference sequence). The CDR3 totals 15 residues. The CDR3 is CASSLGSRGNQPQHF. CDR3 nucleotides: TGTGCCAGCAGCTTAGGTAGCAGGGGCAATCAGCCCCAGCATTTT. Full variable domain (rest looked up from reference TRBV7-9 and TRBJ1-5): DTGVSQNPRHKITKRGQNVTFRCDPISEHNRLYWYRQTLGQGPEFLTYFQNEAQLEKSRLLSDRFSAERPKGSFSTLEIQRTEQGDSAMYLCASSLGSRGNQPQHFGDGTRLSIL.

The rearrangement uses TRBV18 and TRBJ2-1; D unclear. V lost 3 bases to trimming and J lost 5 bases, with 20 bases between them. The CDR3 spans 17 residues. Germline V gene lookup returns CDR1 KGHSH and CDR2 LQKENI. CDR3 in amino acids: CASSPPTPQTKDNEQFF. DNA for the CDR3: TGTGCCAGCTCACCCCCCACCCCTCAGACCAAGGACAATGAGCAGTTCTTC.

This clone was found once. The chain links TRBV11-2 to TRBJ2-2, with D maybe TRBD1 (6 bases). This CDR3 contains 16 residues. V was shortened by 2 bases and J by 2 bases, with 12 bases between the two germline ends. Germline CDR1 SGHAT, CDR2 FQNNGV. The CDR3, as DNA: TGTGCCAGCAGCTTAATAGCACAGGGAAACACCGGGGAGCTGTTTTTT. Translated, it gives CASSLIAQGNTGELFF.

This chain links TRBV7-6 with TRBJ1-1, with D unclear. The CDR3 contains 13 residues. Looked up from germline, CDR1 is SGHVS and CDR2 is FNYEAQ. The ends were cut back, 3 bases at V and 0 bases at J, with 5 bases in the middle. The CDR3 region is CASSLQVNTEAFF. DNA of the CDR3: TGTGCCAGCAGCTTGCAAGTGAACACTGAAGCTTTCTTT.

The gene calls are TRBV18 and TRBJ1-5; TRBD1 is a possible D gene (5 bases). With 5 bases removed from V and 4 bases from J, the gap between germline ends came to 9 bases. This CDR3 is 13 amino acids long. The germline CDR1 and CDR2 sequences are KGHSH and LQKENI. The CDR3, as DNA: TGTGCCAGCTCAGGGGACGCAAATCAGCCCCAGCATTTT. Its translation: CASSGDANQPQHF. Based on the CDR3 plus reference TRBV18 and TRBJ1-5, the full variable domain is NAGVMQNPRHLVRRRGQEARLRCSPMKGHSHVYWYRQLPEEGLKFMVYLQKENIIDESGMPKERFSAEFPKEGPSILRIQQVVRGDSAAYFCASSGDANQPQHFGDGTRLSIL.

The chain has TRBV6-5 and TRBJ1-1; no clear D. Trimming left V 8 bases short and J 1 base short, with 17 bases between. Germline CDR1 is MNHEY and CDR2 is SVGAGI. CDR3 length: 15 amino acids. The CDR3 DNA reads TGTGCCAGCCGAGCCGTCGTCCAGACGAACACTGAAGCTTTCTTT. It specifies CASRAVVQTNTEAFF.

The CDR3 here is CASSLLSTDSYNEQFF. The DNA for the CDR3 is TGTGCCAGCAGTTTATTGAGTACCGACTCCTACAATGAGCAGTTCTTC. J is TRBJ2-1 and V is TRBV28, with D unresolved. The CDR3 has 16 residues. V lost 1 base and J 0 bases, leaving 10 bases between the germline ends. Germline-derived CDR1 and CDR2 are MDHEN and SYDVKM.

The V call is TRBV4-3, the J call TRBJ2-3; 7 nucleotides line up with TRBD2. This CDR3 is 14 amino acids long. Germline V lookup: CDR1 LGHNA, CDR2 YSLEER. V was pared by 3 bases and J by 3 bases, with 3 bases of the junction left unmatched. CDR3 sequence (DNA): TGCGCCAGCAGCCAGGGAGCGGGGACAGATACGCAGTATTTT. Its protein product is CASSQGAGTDTQYF.

The chain uses TRBV7-2 and TRBJ2-3; no definite D call. Germline V lookup: CDR1 SGHTA, CDR2 FQGNSA. The germline V and J ends were trimmed by 1 base and 8 bases, with 19 bases remaining between them. The CDR3 covers 16 residues. The DNA for the CDR3 is TGTGCCAGCAGCTTAGGGGCAGGCCCCTACATGGGTACGCAGTATTTT. This codes for CASSLGAGPYMGTQYF. Combining the CDR3 with reference TRBV7-2 and TRBJ2-3 gives the whole variable domain GAGVSQSPSNKVTEKGKDVELRCDPISGHTALYWYRQSLGQGLEFLIYFQGNSAPDKSGLPSDRFSAERTGGSVSTLTIQRTQQEDSAVYLCASSLGAGPYMGTQYFGPGTRLTVL.

J is TRBJ1-2 and V is TRBV19; 12 bases match TRBD1. This CDR3 is 15 amino acids long. The germline CDR1 and CDR2 sequences are LNHDA and SQIVND (reference sequence). V was clipped by 8 bases and J by 3 bases; unmatched bases: 7. The CDR3 DNA sequence: TGTGCCAGTGAAGGGGGGACAGGGGGCTACTATGGCTACACCTTC. It is translated as CASEGGTGGYYGYTF.

The chain has TRBV4-1 and TRBJ1-1, with a possible D match to TRBD1 (5 bases). The length of the CDR3 is 18 residues. V shed 2 bases and J shed 2 bases, with 21 bases lying between them. Germline CDR1 is MGHRA and CDR2 is YSYEKL. The CDR3 sequence is CASSQIALVQGKNTEAFF. The CDR3 nucleotides read TGCGCCAGCAGCCAAATCGCTTTGGTTCAGGGAAAAAACACTGAAGCTTTCTTT.

The chain joins TRBV5-1 to TRBJ1-4; 9 bases align to TRBD1. The germline V gene has CDR1 SGHRS and CDR2 YFSETQ. The CDR3 contains 15 residues. V shed 0 bases and J 6 bases; nucleotides not matched to a gene: 3. The CDR3 DNA reads as TGCGCCAGCAGCTTGGCGGGACAGGGTTATGAAAAACTGTTTTTT. Protein: CASSLAGQGYEKLFF.